This T cell receptor beta chain was documented in a study of blood T cell repertoires in COVID-19. The sample holds one count of this clone. Per the original methods: Nucleated cell counts were estimated from reference gene primer amplification. Only in-frame clones appear in the TCRdb table, and some are missing; sequencing was by immunoSEQ multiplex PCR. Clone size and V and J calls were adopted from that table, with D and trimming inferred from the DNA. This sample has 80,000 to 100,000 clones; roughly 80% occur once, and the top ten carry about 4%. Germline values: CDR1 WNHNN, CDR2 SYGVQD (reference sequence). Germline trimming cut 4 bases from V and 3 bases from J; bases unmatched to any gene: 2. This CDR3 is built from 14 residues.

Sequenced: peripheral blood. The chain has TRBV10-1 and TRBJ2-3, with 9 bases identical to TRBD1. The source of this sequence is a man in his sixties with acute or convalescent COVID-19. The CDR3 sequence: CASSGDRVTDTQYF. The CDR3 region has the DNA TGCGCCAGCAGTGGGGACAGGGTAACAGATACGCAGTATTTT.